The next 31 T cell receptor beta chains were all read from a single sample in a study of OX40 agonist ivuxolimab in advanced cancers. The method behind the library was the immunoSEQ multiplex PCR assay. Held by TCRdb, this immuneACCESS table contains in-frame sequences only and omits some clones. Under half of the omission traces to an unresolved V gene where checked; the cause of the rest is unknown. The sample table lists 25,000 or so clones, over 70% of them with a count of one. Just over 2% of the sample rests with the top ten. The sample consisted of CD4+ or CD8+ T cells sorted from blood, taken in a trial of the OX40 agonist ivuxolimab. Every receptor here comes from an adult with an advanced solid tumor such as melanoma, head and neck, liver or kidney cancer.

The chain uses TRBV5-1 and TRBJ2-7; TRBD2 aligns across 10 bases. The CDR3 covers 15 residues. Trimming at V came to 0 bases and at J to 2 bases, leaving 2 bases not matched to a gene. Germline CDR1 is SGHRS and CDR2 is YFSETQ. The CDR3 DNA reads TGCGCCAGCAGCTTGGCCGGGACTAGCGCCTACGAGCAGTACTTC. It translates to CASSLAGTSAYEQYF. The full variable domain, with the rest looked up from reference TRBV5-1 and TRBJ2-7, is KAGVTQTPRYLIKTRGQQVTLSCSPISGHRSVSWYQQTPGQGLQFLFEYFSETQRNKGNFPGRFSGRQFSNSRSEMNVSTLELGDSALYLCASSLAGTSAYEQYFGPGTRLTVT.

The rearrangement uses TRBV27 and TRBJ1-1; D perhaps matches TRBD1 (5 bases). Germline values: CDR1 MNHEY, CDR2 SMNVEV (reference sequence). This CDR3 has 15 amino acids. V was clipped by 4 bases and J by 4 bases, with 16 bases between them. The CDR3 DNA follows: TGTGCCAGCAGTTCCGAAACGGGGGGGAGCACTGAAGCTTTCTTT. The encoded protein is CASSSETGGSTEAFF.

The chain is built from TRBV7-9 and TRBJ2-5, with a possible D match to TRBD2 (6 bases). CDR3 length: 14 amino acids. Trimming shortened V by 5 bases and J by 7 bases, and 17 bases separated the two germline ends. The germline CDR1 and CDR2 sequences are SEHNR and FQNEAQ (reference sequence). The CDR3 sequence is CASSPIAGLGTQYF. CDR3 nucleotide sequence: TGTGCCAGCAGCCCAATTGCGGGGCTTGGGACCCAGTACTTC.

This clone has a handful of counts. In DNA, the CDR3 is TGTGCCTGGAGTTTAGGGGCTTCGAACTACGAGCAGTACTTC. Translation gives CAWSLGASNYEQYF. V usage is TRBV30 and J usage is TRBJ2-7; tentative D call: TRBD1 (5 bases). V was clipped by 2 bases and J by 3 bases, with 14 bases between them. The CDR3 sequence is 14 residues long. Germline values: CDR1 GTSNPN, CDR2 SVGIG (reference sequence).

The chain recombines TRBV28 with TRBJ1-4, with D hard to call. This CDR3 has 15 amino acids. In germline, CDR1 is MDHEN, CDR2 SYDVKM. Trimming shortened V by 2 bases and J by 8 bases, and 15 bases separated the two germline ends. CDR3: CASSLGGFSGEKLFF. The CDR3 DNA sequence: TGTGCCAGCAGTTTAGGAGGATTCTCTGGGGAAAAACTGTTTTTT.

The chain employs TRBV7-9 and TRBJ2-2; no reliable D call. CDR1 SEHNR and CDR2 FQNEAQ come from the germline V gene (reference sequence). The CDR3 spans 16 residues. Trimming cost V 5 bases and J 4 bases, with 17 bases left between them. The CDR3 bases are TGTGCCAGCAGCCCCAAAGTTCGAGTTAGCACCGGGGAGCTGTTTTTT. This sequence encodes CASSPKVRVSTGELFF.

This chain links TRBV28 with TRBJ1-1, with D uncertain. Trimming cost V 1 base and J 0 bases, with 21 bases left between them. Per the germline V gene, CDR1 is MDHEN and CDR2 is SYDVKM. The CDR3 totals 19 residues. CDR3 residues: CASSLLIRRSGIMNTEAFF. CDR3 sequence (DNA): TGTGCCAGCAGTTTATTGATTCGCCGCTCCGGGATCATGAACACTGAAGCTTTCTTT.

The V call is TRBV28, the J call TRBJ1-3; D is uncertain. Trimming removed 5 bases at V and 0 bases at J, with 8 bases between. Germline CDR1 and CDR2: MDHEN and SYDVKM. The CDR3 has 14 amino acids. CDR3 loop: CASSLRFSGNTIYF. The CDR3 bases are TGTGCCAGCAGTCTAAGGTTCTCTGGAAACACCATATATTTT.

A few counts support this clone. This CDR3 reads CASIRMTGISYTF. CDR3 nucleotides: TGTGCCAGCATCCGAATGACAGGGATTAGCTACACCTTC. The rearrangement joins TRBV21-1 to TRBJ1-2; TRBD1 is taken as the D call from the table, unchecked against the DNA. TRBV21-1 corresponds to a pseudogene. This CDR3 is built from 13 residues.

The genes are TRBV7-2 and TRBJ1-2; TRBD1 might be the D (5 bases). The CDR3 extends over 11 amino acids. Trimming stripped 5 bases from V and 9 bases from J, with 10 bases between. CDR1 is SGHTA, CDR2 FQGNSA, per germline. The CDR3: CASSRTTRYTF. The DNA of the CDR3 is TGTGCCAGCAGCCGGACAACTCGCTACACCTTC.

A single count supports this clone. The chain joins TRBV28 to TRBJ2-7; D unresolved. CDR3 size: 13 residues. CDR1 MDHEN and CDR2 SYDVKM come from the germline V gene. Trimming removed 7 bases from V and 6 bases from J, with 16 bases in between. CDR3 in amino acids: CASKDPSTGEQYF. CDR3 nucleotides: TGTGCCAGCAAGGACCCTTCCACTGGCGAGCAGTACTTC.

This chain uses TRBV7-2 with TRBJ2-3; a possible D gene is TRBD2 (6 bases). Per germline, CDR1 SGHTA and CDR2 FQGNSA. CDR3 length: 16 amino acids. Trimming stripped 5 bases from V and 0 bases from J, with 15 bases between. The CDR3 here is CASSHKAGTSTDTQYF. The CDR3 DNA reads as TGTGCCAGCAGCCATAAGGCGGGGACTAGCACAGATACGCAGTATTTT.

The chain carries TRBV4-3 and TRBJ2-5; 11 nucleotides agree with TRBD2. The CDR3 is made up of 16 amino acids. Germline loops: CDR1 LGHNA, CDR2 YSLEER. V shed 3 bases and J 1 base; nucleotides not matched to a gene: 4. CDR3 sequence (DNA): TGCGCCAGCAGCCATACCGGGACTAGCGGCCAAGAGACCCAGTACTTC. It translates to CASSHTGTSGQETQYF.

Only a few counts were recorded for this clone. The chain recombines TRBV30 with TRBJ2-1; 12 nucleotides match TRBD2. V trimming: 4 bases; J trimming: 9 bases; junction bases outside the gene matches: 7. The CDR3 length is 14 residues. Germline V gene data show CDR1 as GTSNPN and CDR2 as SVGIG (reference sequence). The CDR3 loop reads CAWTSGRVIGEQFF. Here the CDR3 DNA reads TGTGCCTGGACTAGCGGGAGGGTGATAGGTGAGCAGTTCTTC.

The chain links TRBV11-1 to TRBJ2-1; TRBD2 matches 12 bases. The CDR3 contains 16 residues. CDR1 is SGHAT and CDR2 is FQDESV in the germline V gene (reference sequence). V dropped 1 base and J dropped 8; count of bases not matched to a gene: 6. CDR3 residues: CASSLVPSGGADEQFF. The CDR3 nucleotides read TGTGCCAGCAGCTTAGTCCCTAGCGGGGGGGCCGATGAGCAGTTCTTC.

The chain has TRBV5-4 and TRBJ2-1; TRBD2 aligns across 8 bases. The V gene end was trimmed by 1 base and the J gene end by 4 bases; junction bases not matched to a gene: 4. The CDR3 consists of 15 residues. Germline-derived CDR1 and CDR2 are SGHNT and YYREEE (reference sequence). The CDR3 sequence is CASSLSLAGYNEQFF. In DNA, the CDR3 is TGTGCCAGCAGCTTGTCCCTAGCGGGTTACAATGAGCAGTTCTTC.

This clone occurred a few times. The chain has TRBV28 and TRBJ1-4; D unclear. Germline assignment: CDR1 MDHEN and CDR2 SYDVKM. Trimming took 8 bases from V and 0 from J, leaving 7 bases between them. The CDR3 contains 13 residues. For the CDR3, the DNA is TGTGCCAGCTATGGGGCAACTAATGAAAAACTGTTTTTT. Translating gives CASYGATNEKLFF.

This chain connects TRBV28 to TRBJ2-1; D is undetermined. Germline CDR1 and CDR2: MDHEN and SYDVKM. Trimming took off 5 bases at V and 13 bases at J, with 15 bases between the two ends. The CDR3 is 12 amino acids. The CDR3 sequence is CASSRWAYEQFF. Written as DNA, the CDR3 is TGTGCCAGCAGTCGGTGGGCCTACGAACAGTTCTTC.

The V and J genes are TRBV2 and TRBJ1-5, with D unresolved. V was pared by 3 bases and J by 4 bases, with 10 bases between. Germline V gene lookup returns CDR1 SNHLY and CDR2 FYNNEI. The CDR3 is 14 residues long. CDR3 nucleotide sequence: TGTGCCAGCAGTGATCGGGGAGGAAATCAGCCCCAGCATTTT. This sequence encodes CASSDRGGNQPQHF.

This sequence joins TRBV5-6 and TRBJ2-7, with 7 nucleotides matching TRBD1. The CDR3 runs 16 residues. Germline-derived CDR1 and CDR2 are SGHDT and YYEEEE. The V segment lost 2 bases and the J segment 2 bases; nucleotides outside the gene matches: 10. Here the CDR3 DNA reads TGTGCCAGCAGCTTAATGACAGGGTGGGGGACCTACGAGCAGTACTTC. Protein: CASSLMTGWGTYEQYF.

This clone was counted a single time. The gene calls are TRBV28 and TRBJ2-4, with 9 bases that match TRBD1. After removal of 3 bases from V and 14 bases from J, the junction contained 2 bases not matched to a gene. CDR3 length equals 11 residues. Per germline, CDR1 MDHEN and CDR2 SYDVKM. CDR3 sequence: CASSFRDREYF. The CDR3 nucleotides read TGTGCCAGCAGTTTCCGGGACAGGGAGTACTTC.

Written as DNA, the CDR3 is TGTGCCAGCAGCTCCGGACAGTTTGCAACTAATGAAAAACTGTTTTTT. It yields the protein CASSSGQFATNEKLFF. The J gene is TRBJ1-4, the V gene TRBV7-2; the D gene is possibly TRBD1 (6 bases). V lost 4 bases to trimming and J lost 0 bases, with 12 bases between them. The CDR3 runs 16 residues. Germline V lookup: CDR1 SGHTA, CDR2 FQGNSA.

The V gene is TRBV6-5, the J gene TRBJ1-5; a possible D gene is TRBD1 (5 bases). From germline, CDR1 is MNHEY and CDR2 SVGAGI. CDR3 length equals 12 residues. V lost 4 bases and J 6 bases, leaving 7 bases between the germline ends. Written as DNA, the CDR3 is TGTGCCAGCAGTTCCGACAGTCAGCCCCAGCATTTT. Translating gives CASSSDSQPQHF.

The rearrangement joins TRBV5-1 to TRBJ1-2; 7 bases map to TRBD1. CDR3 length: 17 amino acids. Germline CDR1 reads SGHRS; CDR2 reads YFSETQ. The ends lost 4 bases at V and 3 bases at J; junction bases unmatched: 15. DNA for the CDR3: TGCGCCAGCAGCCCTAAGGCAGACAGGGCTTCAGACTATGGCTACACCTTC. It specifies CASSPKADRASDYGYTF.

The chain combines TRBV28 with TRBJ2-5; 8 positions match TRBD2. Trimming cost V 7 bases and J 5 bases; bases outside gene matches: 3. This CDR3 contains 12 residues. Germline lookup yields CDR1 MDHEN and CDR2 SYDVKM. CDR3: CASNSGMETQYF. The CDR3 DNA follows: TGTGCCAGCAATAGCGGGATGGAGACCCAGTACTTC.

V usage is TRBV6-5 and J usage is TRBJ1-5, with unresolved D. V lost 6 bases and J lost 2, with 11 bases in between. The CDR3 consists of 14 residues. Looked up from germline, CDR1 is MNHEY and CDR2 is SVGAGI. CDR3 coding DNA: TGTGCCAGCAGGGACTATTTGGGCAATCAGCCCCAGCATTTT. Residues: CASRDYLGNQPQHF.

CDR3 DNA sequence: TGTGCCAGCAGCTCCGACCGGGACTTGGTCTTCTGGGAGCAGTTCTTC. This gives the protein CASSSDRDLVFWEQFF. The chain couples TRBV7-9 to TRBJ2-1, with a weak D call TRBD2 (6 bases). CDR3 size: 16 residues. With 4 bases removed from V and 10 bases from J, the gap between germline ends came to 23 bases. Looked up from germline, CDR1 is SEHNR and CDR2 is FQNEAQ (reference sequence).

Sample share makes this clone medium-sized. Other DNA variants within this sample encode the same CDR3. The rearrangement links TRBV7-2 to TRBJ1-1; TRBD1 might be the D (5 bases). V was clipped by 2 bases and J by 1 base, with 5 bases between them. The CDR3 is 13 residues long. Germline CDR1 is SGHTA and CDR2 is FQGNSA. This chain's CDR3 is CASSLTGNTEAFF. In DNA, the CDR3 is TGTGCCAGCAGCTTAACAGGGAACACTGAAGCTTTCTTT.

This sequence joins TRBV28 and TRBJ1-1; no clear D gene. The V end lost 7 bases, the J end lost 0 bases, and 18 bases lay between the germline ends. This CDR3 spans 16 amino acids. Germline CDR1 MDHEN, CDR2 SYDVKM. The CDR3 sequence is CASNTRWTVMNTEAFF. The DNA for the CDR3 is TGTGCCAGCAATACCAGGTGGACGGTAATGAACACTGAAGCTTTCTTT.

The CDR3 DNA is TGTGCCAGCAGTACGCCCACCAAAGCTTTCTTT. Residues: CASSTPTKAFF. The genes are TRBV28 and TRBJ1-1; no clear D gene. Germline lookup yields CDR1 MDHEN and CDR2 SYDVKM. This CDR3 has 11 residues. Trimming took 5 bases from V and 9 from J, leaving 10 bases between them.

This rearrangement joins TRBV19 to TRBJ2-1; D is unclear. This CDR3 contains 16 residues. The V end lost 0 bases, the J end lost 0 bases, and 9 bases lay between the germline ends. Germline CDR1 LNHDA, CDR2 SQIVND (reference sequence). The CDR3 loop is CASSIDRSSSYNEQFF. The CDR3 coding sequence is TGTGCCAGTAGTATAGACAGGTCCAGCTCCTACAATGAGCAGTTCTTC.